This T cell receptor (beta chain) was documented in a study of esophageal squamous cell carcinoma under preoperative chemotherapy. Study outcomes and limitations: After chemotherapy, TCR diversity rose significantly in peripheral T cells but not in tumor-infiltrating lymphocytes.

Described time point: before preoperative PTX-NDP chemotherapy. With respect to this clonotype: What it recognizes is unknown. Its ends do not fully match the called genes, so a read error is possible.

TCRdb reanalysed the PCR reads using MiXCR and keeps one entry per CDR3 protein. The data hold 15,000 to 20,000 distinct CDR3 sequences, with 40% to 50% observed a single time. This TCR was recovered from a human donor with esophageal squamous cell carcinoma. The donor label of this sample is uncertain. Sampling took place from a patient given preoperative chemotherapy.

The CDR3 bases are TGTGCCAGCAGGGGGTTCGACAGGGACGGCCAAGAGACGCAGTACTTT. It is translated as CASRGFDRDGQETQYF. The V and J genes are TRBV6-1 and TRBJ2-5, with TRBD1 matching 7 bases. The V gene's germline CDR1 is MNHNS and CDR2 SASEGT. The CDR3 consists of 16 residues.